The clone carrying this TCR beta chain was recorded many times. The time point: newly diagnosed GD, antithyroid drugs for less than 3 months. Construction of the TCR library relied on RNA isolated from PBMCs. The CDR3 contains 14 residues. CDR1 and CDR2 (germline): ENHRY, SYGVKD. Deletions cut 10 bases from V and 6 bases from J, with 19 bases between. This entry belongs to a study of regulatory T cells in long-lasting Graves disease. Assembly of TCR beta libraries relied on iRepertoire HTBI primers together with Arm-PCR of CDR3 regions. TCRdb reprocessed the multiplex PCR reads via MiXCR and lists one record per CDR3 protein. The table lists 350,000 to 550,000 distinct CDR3 sequences, 11% to 15% of them singletons, with approximately 15% in the top ten. This sample was shared with a second study, whose subject was T cells in Graves' hyperthyroidism and ophthalmopathy. That source reports: Patients between 18 and 65 years old had hyperthyroidism, newly diagnosed and lasting under 2 months.

The sequenced sample was peripheral blood mononuclear cells (PBMCs), obtained at new diagnosis, from a patient treated with antithyroid drugs. This rearrangement joins TRBV10-3 to TRBJ1-5, with D possibly matching TRBD1 (6 bases). This TCR came from a woman between 45 and 60 years old with Graves disease. The DNA of the CDR3 is TGTGCCACCTCTTCGGGGGCGCGGTTTCAGCCCCAGCATTTT. Translating it yields CATSSGARFQPQHF.